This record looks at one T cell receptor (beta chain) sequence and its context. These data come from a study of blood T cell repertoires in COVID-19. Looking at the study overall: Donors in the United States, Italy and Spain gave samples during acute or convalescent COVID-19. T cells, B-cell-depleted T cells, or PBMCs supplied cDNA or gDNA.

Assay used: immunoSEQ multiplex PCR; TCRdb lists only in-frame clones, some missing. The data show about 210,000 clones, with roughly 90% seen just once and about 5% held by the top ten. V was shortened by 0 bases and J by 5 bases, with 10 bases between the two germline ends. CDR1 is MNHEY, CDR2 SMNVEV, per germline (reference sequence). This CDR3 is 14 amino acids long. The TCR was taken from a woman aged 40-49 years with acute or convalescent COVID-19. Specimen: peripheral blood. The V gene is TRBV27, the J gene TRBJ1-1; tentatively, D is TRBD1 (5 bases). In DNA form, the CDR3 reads TGTGCCAGCAGTTTATCGGGGCTAGGGACTGAAGCTTTCTTT. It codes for CASSLSGLGTEAFF.